The T cell receptor (beta chain) under discussion was sequenced for a study of ipilimumab plus nivolumab after autologous stem cell transplantation. The method was immunoSEQ multiplex PCR; TCRdb's version includes in-frame clones alone and lacks a portion of them. The sample contains some 87,000 clones, 83% of which appear only once. Checkpoint therapy with ipilimumab 1 mg/kg began 14 to 28 days after transplant. With 3 bases clipped from V and 7 bases from J, the junction kept 8 bases outside the gene matches. Germline loops: CDR1 MNHEY, CDR2 SMNVEV (reference sequence). The CDR3 sequence is 15 residues long.

The sample consisted of PBMCs, taken in a trial of ipilimumab plus nivolumab as post-transplant consolidation. J is TRBJ1-4 and V is TRBV27, with 7 bases identical to TRBD1. The sequence came from a male donor with diffuse large B-cell lymphoma. The CDR3 coding sequence is TGTGCCAGCAGTTTGGGGCAGGGGGAAAGTGAAAAACTGTTTTTT. Translated, it gives CASSLGQGESEKLFF.